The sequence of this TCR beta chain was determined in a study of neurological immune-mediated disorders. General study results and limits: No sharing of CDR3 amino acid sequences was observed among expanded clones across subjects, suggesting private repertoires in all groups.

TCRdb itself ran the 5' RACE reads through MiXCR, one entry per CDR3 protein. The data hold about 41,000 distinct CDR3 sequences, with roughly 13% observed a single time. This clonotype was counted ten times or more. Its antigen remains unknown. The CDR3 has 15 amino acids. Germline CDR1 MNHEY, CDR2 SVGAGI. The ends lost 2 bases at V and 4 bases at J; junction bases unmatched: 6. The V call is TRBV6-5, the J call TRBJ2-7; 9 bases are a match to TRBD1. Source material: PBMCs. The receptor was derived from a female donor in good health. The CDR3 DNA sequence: TGTGCCAGCAGTTACCTGGGGGACAGGGTATACGAGCAGTACTTC. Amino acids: CASSYLGDRVYEQYF.